The source of this T cell receptor (beta chain) is a study of multiple sclerosis patients with progressive multifocal leukoencephalopathy. The study's findings and limits: Most PML patients had lower entropy, suggesting less diverse TRB repertoires.

Here immunoSEQ multiplex PCR was the method, and the copy in TCRdb shows in-frame clones only, minus some. The sample consists of around 25,000 clones, less than 95% of them appearing once. Notes on this clone: Its antigen remains unidentified.

Germline-derived CDR1 and CDR2 are SNHLY and FYNNEI. Trimming cost V 6 bases and J 8 bases; bases outside gene matches: 12. The CDR3 runs to 15 residues. Time point reported: 12 to 13 months of natalizumab therapy. V gene TRBV2 combines with J gene TRBJ1-4, with 7 positions matching TRBD1. The sequence derives from a young man with multiple sclerosis. This sample comprised PBMCs, obtained from a patient treated with natalizumab. CDR3 sequence reads: CASRDIGGGDEKLFF. DNA for the CDR3: TGTGCCAGCAGAGACATAGGGGGCGGCGACGAAAAACTGTTTTTT.